The clone carrying this T cell receptor (beta chain) has just a few counts. The antigen remains unidentified. What was sequenced were expressed TCRB transcripts, since all of the isolated RNA had been reverse transcribed. Here immunoSEQ multiplex PCR was the method, and the copy in TCRdb shows in-frame clones only, minus some. This sample has hundreds of thousands of clones; approximately 15% occur once, and the top ten carry roughly 0.038%. This entry is derived from a study of beta chain features in type 1 diabetes. The V gene's germline CDR1 is SEHNR and CDR2 FQNEAQ (reference sequence). V gave up 1 base and J gave up 10 bases; unmatched junction bases: 2. This CDR3 is built from 13 residues. Staining for CD45RO/CCR7/CD25/CD127/CD95/CD27 allowed sorting of CD4+ naive, central memory, regulatory and stem cell-like memory cells. All sorted populations exceeded 95% purity. Study-wide points: VDJ junctions sequenced from type 1 diabetes patients showed fewer insertions and more deletions.

This clonotype was sampled from a young man in good health. This sequence joins TRBV7-9 and TRBJ2-1; 9 nucleotides match TRBD2. The sequenced material came from naive CD4+ T cells from blood. Written as DNA, the CDR3 is TGTGCCAGCAGCTTAGAGGGACTAGCAGAGCAGTTCTTC. This encodes CASSLEGLAEQFF.